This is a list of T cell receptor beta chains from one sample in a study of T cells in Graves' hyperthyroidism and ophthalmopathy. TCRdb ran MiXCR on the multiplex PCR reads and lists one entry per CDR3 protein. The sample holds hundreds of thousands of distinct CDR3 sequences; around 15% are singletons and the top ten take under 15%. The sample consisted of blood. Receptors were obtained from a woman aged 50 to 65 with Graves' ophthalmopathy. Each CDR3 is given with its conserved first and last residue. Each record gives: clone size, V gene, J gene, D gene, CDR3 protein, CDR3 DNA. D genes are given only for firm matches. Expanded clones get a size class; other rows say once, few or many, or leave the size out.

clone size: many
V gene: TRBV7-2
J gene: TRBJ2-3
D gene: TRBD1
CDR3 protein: CASNQYGTGLTDTQYF
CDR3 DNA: TGTGCCAGCAACCAATATGGGACAGGGCTTACAGATACGCAGTATTTT

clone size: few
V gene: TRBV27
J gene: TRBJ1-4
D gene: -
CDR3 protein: CASSPTSGGSATNEKLFF
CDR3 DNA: TGTGCCAGCAGTCCCACCTCGGGGGGGTCGGCAACTAATGAAAAACTGTTTTTT

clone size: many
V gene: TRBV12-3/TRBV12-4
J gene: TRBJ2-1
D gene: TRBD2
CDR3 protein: CASSGTGTRNYNEQFF
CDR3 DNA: TGTGCCAGCAGTGGAACCGGGACTAGAAACTACAATGAGCAGTTCTTC

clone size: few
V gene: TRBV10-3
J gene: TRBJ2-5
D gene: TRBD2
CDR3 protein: CAIGRSGRGETQYF
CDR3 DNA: TGTGCCATCGGTCGGAGCGGGAGAGGGGAGACCCAGTACTTC

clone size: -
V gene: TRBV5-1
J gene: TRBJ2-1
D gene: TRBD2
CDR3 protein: CASSLVTGLAGIDEQFF
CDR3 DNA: TGCGCCAGCAGCTTGGTAACGGGACTAGCGGGAATCGATGAGCAGTTCTTC

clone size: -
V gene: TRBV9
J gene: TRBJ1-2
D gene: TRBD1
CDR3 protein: CASSMGTGEYGGYTF
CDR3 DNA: TGTGCCAGCAGCATGGGGACAGGGGAGTACGGTGGCTACACCTTC

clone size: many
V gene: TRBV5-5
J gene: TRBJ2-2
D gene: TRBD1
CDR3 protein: CASSSPGTGRTGELFF
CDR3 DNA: TGTGCCAGCAGCTCACCTGGGACAGGGAGAACCGGGGAGCTGTTTTTT

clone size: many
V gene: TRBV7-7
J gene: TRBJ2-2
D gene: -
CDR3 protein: CASSFSRDTGELFF
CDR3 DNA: TGTGCTAGCAGCTTTTCTAGGGACACCGGGGAGCTGTTTTTT

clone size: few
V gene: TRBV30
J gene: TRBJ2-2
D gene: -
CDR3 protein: CAWKNTGELFF
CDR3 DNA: TGTGCCTGGAAAAACACCGGGGAGCTGTTTTTT

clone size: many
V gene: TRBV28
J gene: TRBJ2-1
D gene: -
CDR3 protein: CASSRRYNEQFF
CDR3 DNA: TGTGCCAGCAGCCGAAGATACAATGAGCAGTTCTTC

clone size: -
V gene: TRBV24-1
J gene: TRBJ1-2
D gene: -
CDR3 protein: CATSDNRDYGYTF
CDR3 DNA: TGTGCCACCAGTGATAATAGGGACTATGGCTACACCTTC

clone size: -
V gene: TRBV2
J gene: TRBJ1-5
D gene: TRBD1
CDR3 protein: CASGRGDNQPQHF
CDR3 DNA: TGTGCCAGCGGCAGGGGGGATAATCAGCCCCAGCATTTT

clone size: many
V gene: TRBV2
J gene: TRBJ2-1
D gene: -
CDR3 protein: CASSNRDNEQFF
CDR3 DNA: TGTGCCAGCAGCAACCGGGACAATGAGCAGTTCTTC

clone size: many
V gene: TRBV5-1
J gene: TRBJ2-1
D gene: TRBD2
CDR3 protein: CASSLGTSGSGSNEQFF
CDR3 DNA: TGCGCCAGCAGCTTGGGGACTAGCGGGAGTGGTAGCAATGAGCAGTTCTTC

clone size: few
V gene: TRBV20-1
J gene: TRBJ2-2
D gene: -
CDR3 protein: CSASSVSSAGELFF
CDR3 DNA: TGCAGTGCTAGTTCGGTGTCTTCTGCCGGGGAGCTGTTTTTT

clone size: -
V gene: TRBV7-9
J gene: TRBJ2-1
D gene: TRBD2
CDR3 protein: CARNKSGSSYNEQFF
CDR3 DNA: TGTGCCAGGAACAAAAGCGGGAGTTCCTACAATGAGCAGTTCTTC